This paragraph reports one T cell receptor (beta chain). This entry belongs to a study of T cells in Graves' hyperthyroidism and ophthalmopathy. Background on the study: At initial diagnosis, before any treatment had begun, peripheral blood was obtained.

The TCR beta CDR3 regions underwent amplification using RNA transcripts as the source. First-round RT-PCR of the TCR CDR3 relied on the HTBI primer set. TCRdb re-called the multiplex PCR reads through MiXCR, storing one row per CDR3 protein. The sample yields 550,000 to 600,000 distinct CDR3 sequences, approximately 14% seen once. The germline CDR1 and CDR2 sequences are SGHTA and FQGNSA. Trimming at V came to 3 bases and at J to 2 bases, leaving 16 bases not matched to a gene. There are 21 residues in the CDR3. This sequence was found in a young woman with Graves' ophthalmopathy. The sequencing input was blood. This chain joins TRBV7-2 and TRBJ2-1; 13 bases line up with TRBD2. The CDR3 is CASSFGGRGTSGTEPYNEQFF. The CDR3 nucleotides are TGTGCCAGCAGCTTCGGGGGGCGGGGGACTAGCGGGACCGAACCCTACAATGAGCAGTTCTTC.